Presented here are 27 T cell receptor beta chains from one specimen sequenced in a study of blood T cell repertoires in COVID-19. The repertoire was sequenced with immunoSEQ multiplex PCR; TCRdb's copy has only in-frame clones and lacks some. Seen here are some 15,000 clones, 83% observed once, and the top ten hold around 23%. The specimen was peripheral blood. Source of these receptors: a woman aged 60-75 years with acute or convalescent COVID-19.

The chain links TRBV5-1 to TRBJ1-1; 7 nucleotides match TRBD1. The CDR3 is 17 amino acids. With 3 bases clipped from V and 1 base from J, the junction kept 12 bases outside the gene matches. CDR1 and CDR2 (germline): SGHRS, YFSETQ. The DNA for the CDR3 is TGCGCCAGCAGCTGGACAGGACAAGGTCGTTCGAACACTGAAGCTTTCTTT. It encodes CASSWTGQGRSNTEAFF. The variable domain in full, with the rest retrieved from reference TRBV5-1 and TRBJ1-1, is KAGVTQTPRYLIKTRGQQVTLSCSPISGHRSVSWYQQTPGQGLQFLFEYFSETQRNKGNFPGRFSGRQFSNSRSEMNVSTLELGDSALYLCASSWTGQGRSNTEAFFGQGTRLTVV.

The chain has TRBV19 and TRBJ1-3, with 8 bases fitting TRBD1. Germline-derived CDR1 and CDR2 are LNHDA and SQIVND (reference sequence). Trimming at V came to 9 bases and at J to 4 bases, leaving 11 bases not matched to a gene. This CDR3 is built from 15 residues. The CDR3, as DNA: TGTGCCAGCAGGGACAGGCCGAACTCAGGAAACACCATATATTTT. This codes for CASRDRPNSGNTIYF.

The V gene is TRBV10-3, the J gene TRBJ2-7; TRBD1 aligns across 7 bases. With 0 bases clipped from V and 7 bases from J, the junction kept 12 bases outside the gene matches. The CDR3 is 16 residues long. CDR1 is ENHRY and CDR2 is SYGVKD in the germline V gene. The CDR3 spells CAISESSQGGRGEQYF. The CDR3 bases are TGTGCCATCAGTGAGTCGAGCCAAGGGGGCAGGGGGGAGCAGTACTTC.

J is TRBJ1-6 and V is TRBV12-3 or TRBV12-4; TRBD1 might be the D (6 bases). V lost 8 bases, J lost 10 bases, and 15 bases lay in between. The CDR3 length is 13 residues. CDR3 region: CASLQGRGSPLHF. CDR3 nucleotide sequence: TGTGCCAGCTTACAGGGTAGAGGCTCACCCCTCCACTTT.

This clone occurred a few times. The chain employs TRBV2 and TRBJ1-2; 7 nucleotides agree with TRBD1. Germline lookup yields CDR1 SNHLY and CDR2 FYNNEI. The CDR3 has 15 residues. Losses at the gene ends were 2 bases for V and 4 bases for J; bases not matched to a gene: 7. In nucleotides, the CDR3 is TGTGCCAGCAGTGAACTTTTAGGGGGCGGCTATGGCTACACCTTC. It translates to CASSELLGGGYGYTF.

The V call is TRBV11-2, the J call TRBJ1-1; D is unresolved. Trimming shortened V by 4 bases and J by 1 base, and 13 bases separated the two germline ends. This CDR3 is 15 amino acids long. The V gene's germline CDR1 is SGHAT and CDR2 FQNNGV. In DNA, the CDR3 is TGTGCCAGCAGCTCGCTACGGGGTAGGAACACTGAAGCTTTCTTT. Its protein product is CASSSLRGRNTEAFF.

The chain joins TRBV4-3 to TRBJ1-4, with unresolved D. CDR1 and CDR2 from the germline V gene are LGHNA and YSLEER. V lost 2 bases to trimming and J lost 0 bases, with 10 bases between them. The CDR3 totals 16 residues. DNA of the CDR3: TGCGCCAGCAGCCAAATGTTTCCGGCAACTAATGAAAAACTGTTTTTT. Protein product: CASSQMFPATNEKLFF.

The CDR3 reads CASSSLSLQSHRWDTEAFF. The CDR3 DNA follows: TGTGCCAGCAGCTCCTTGTCTCTACAGTCCCATCGGTGGGACACTGAAGCTTTCTTT. The chain couples TRBV27 to TRBJ1-1; no clear D. V was trimmed by 6 bases and J by 3 bases, leaving 29 bases between them. Per the germline V gene, CDR1 is MNHEY and CDR2 is SMNVEV (reference sequence). The CDR3 runs to 19 residues.

V gene TRBV11-2 combines with J gene TRBJ1-2, with 9 bases identical to TRBD1. The V gene's germline CDR1 is SGHAT and CDR2 FQNNGV. The CDR3 covers 13 residues. J was trimmed by 6 bases and V by 8 bases; bases with no gene match: 7. The CDR3 nucleotides read TGTGCCAGCTCGACGGACAGGGGCGATGGCTACACCTTC. Amino acids: CASSTDRGDGYTF.

V gene TRBV2 combines with J gene TRBJ2-7; TRBD1 aligns across 9 bases. J was trimmed by 7 bases and V by 4 bases; bases with no gene match: 8. The length of the CDR3 is 14 residues. Germline lookup yields CDR1 SNHLY and CDR2 FYNNEI. The CDR3 here is CASSARTGAQEQYF. CDR3 coding DNA: TGTGCCAGCAGTGCACGGACAGGGGCTCAAGAGCAGTACTTC. Full variable domain (rest looked up from reference TRBV2 and TRBJ2-7): EPEVTQTPSHQVTQMGQEVILRCVPISNHLYFYWYRQILGQKVEFLVSFYNNEISEKSEIFDDQFSVERPDGSNFTLKIRSTKLEDSAMYFCASSARTGAQEQYFGPGTRLTVT.

The chain combines TRBV24-1 with TRBJ2-3, with D maybe TRBD1 (5 bases). V was pared by 0 bases and J by 4 bases, with 10 bases between. CDR1 KGHDR and CDR2 SFDVKD come from the germline V gene. CDR3 size: 15 residues. CDR3 nucleotides: TGTGCCACCAGTGATTTGGGGGCGCATCCAGATACGCAGTATTTT. This gives the protein CATSDLGAHPDTQYF.

The chain uses TRBV9 and TRBJ2-5, with TRBD1 identical over 8 bases. The germline V gene has CDR1 SGDLS and CDR2 YYNGEE. J was trimmed by 6 bases and V by 3 bases; bases with no gene match: 7. The CDR3 loop spans 14 amino acids. In DNA form, the CDR3 reads TGTGCCAGCAGCGCTGGACAGGGATGGCAGACCCAGTACTTC. Encoded protein: CASSAGQGWQTQYF.

CDR3 in DNA: TGTGCCAGCAGTGAAGGCGTAGCCTACACCTTC. It yields the protein CASSEGVAYTF. The chain links TRBV2 to TRBJ1-2, with no clear D. This CDR3 is 11 amino acids long. Germline V gene sequence: CDR1 SNHLY, CDR2 FYNNEI. Trimming took off 1 base at V and 10 bases at J, with 7 bases between the two ends.

CDR3: CASSPWDSNTGELFF. The CDR3, as DNA: TGTGCCAGCAGCCCCTGGGACTCGAACACCGGGGAGCTGTTTTTT. The chain links TRBV3-1 (or the pseudogene TRBV3-2) to TRBJ2-2; D may be TRBD2 (6 bases). The germline V and J ends were trimmed by 4 bases and 0 bases, with 9 bases remaining between them. CDR3 length: 15 amino acids. Germline values: CDR1 LGHDT, CDR2 YNNKEL (reference sequence).

J is TRBJ2-7 and V is TRBV5-4; D is unresolved. Germline assignment: CDR1 SGHNT and CDR2 YYREEE (reference sequence). CDR3 length equals 13 residues. With 2 bases removed from V and 0 bases from J, the gap between germline ends came to 6 bases. CDR3 loop: CASSFLSSYEQYF. In nucleotides, the CDR3 is TGTGCCAGCAGCTTTCTGAGCTCCTACGAGCAGTACTTC. The entire variable domain, with the rest obtained from reference TRBV5-4 and TRBJ2-7, is as follows: ETGVTQSPTHLIKTRGQQVTLRCSSQSGHNTVSWYQQALGQGPQFIFQYYREEENGRGNFPPRFSGLQFPNYSSELNVNALELDDSALYLCASSFLSSYEQYFGPGTRLTVT.

V is TRBV10-2 and J is TRBJ2-7; 7 bases match TRBD1. V lost 8 bases and J lost 2; bases outside the gene matches: 3. This CDR3 has 12 residues. Germline V lookup: CDR1 WSHSY, CDR2 SAAADI. The CDR3 loop reads CASRTGAYEQYF. The CDR3 DNA reads as TGCGCCAGCCGGACAGGAGCCTACGAGCAGTACTTC.

The V call is TRBV3-1 (or the pseudogene TRBV3-2), the J call TRBJ2-1; D gene unclear. Trimming removed 1 base at V and 5 bases at J, with 9 bases between. The germline V gene has CDR1 LGHDT and CDR2 YNNKEL (reference sequence). CDR3 length: 14 amino acids. CDR3: CASSQGNLNNEQFF. CDR3 nucleotide sequence: TGTGCCAGCAGCCAAGGTAATTTAAACAATGAGCAGTTCTTC.

The chain has TRBV23-1 and TRBJ2-5, with D possibly being TRBD1 (6 bases). TRBV23-1 has ORF status, its function being uncertain. The CDR3 has 13 residues. Trimming took off 9 bases at V and 0 bases at J, with 11 bases between the two ends. CDR3 sequence reads: CARDSSDQETQYF. The CDR3, as DNA: TGCGCCAGGGACAGTTCAGACCAAGAGACCCAGTACTTC.

V usage is TRBV5-8 and J usage is TRBJ1-1, with a tentative D call TRBD1 (5 bases). Germline V CDR1 and CDR2: SGHTS, YDEGEE. V lost 0 bases and J 1 base, leaving 13 bases between the germline ends. This CDR3 comprises 16 residues. The CDR3 loop reads CASSLVGQGGNTEAFF. As DNA, the CDR3 is TGTGCCAGCAGCTTGGTGGGGCAGGGCGGGAACACTGAAGCTTTCTTT.

The J gene is TRBJ2-5, the V gene TRBV12-5; maybe TRBD1 (5 bases). Trimming removed 0 bases from V and 1 base from J, with 12 bases in between. Germline lookup yields CDR1 LGHNT and CDR2 FRNRAP. CDR3 size: 16 residues. The CDR3 coding sequence is TGTGCTAGTGGTTTGGTACTGACAGCCTTCCAAGAGACCCAGTACTTC. This gives the protein CASGLVLTAFQETQYF.

V usage is TRBV19 and J usage is TRBJ1-5; D is unclear. V lost 4 bases to trimming and J lost 3 bases, with 4 bases between them. Per the germline V gene, CDR1 is LNHDA and CDR2 is SQIVND (reference sequence). CDR3 length: 12 amino acids. Here the CDR3 reads CASSSDNQPQHF. In nucleotides, the CDR3 is TGTGCCAGTAGTAGCGACAATCAGCCCCAGCATTTT. The full variable domain, its missing parts supplied by reference TRBV19 and TRBJ1-5, is DGGITQSPKYLFRKEGQNVTLSCEQNLNHDAMYWYRQDPGQGLRLIYYSQIVNDFQKGDIAEGYSVSREKKESFPLTVTSAQKNPTAFYLCASSSDNQPQHFGDGTRLSIL.

The chain carries TRBV7-2 and TRBJ1-2; TRBD1 matches at 8 bases. The germline V gene has CDR1 SGHTA and CDR2 FQGNSA. This CDR3 comprises 13 residues. Losses at the gene ends were 4 bases for V and 7 bases for J; bases not matched to a gene: 5. The CDR3 loop is CASSSDRGGGYTF. Written as DNA, the CDR3 is TGTGCCAGCAGCTCCGACAGGGGTGGTGGCTACACCTTC.

J is TRBJ1-4 and V is TRBV7-2; 9 nucleotides align to TRBD1. This CDR3 has 13 amino acids. Germline loops: CDR1 SGHTA, CDR2 FQGNSA. V shed 5 bases, J shed 8 bases, and the junction held 3 bases outside the gene matches. DNA for the CDR3: TGTGCCAGCAGCAGGGGGACAGGGGAAAAACTGTTTTTT. Its translation is CASSRGTGEKLFF.

The chain employs TRBV5-1 and TRBJ2-5; D might be TRBD2 (5 bases). The CDR3 totals 14 residues. The V gene's germline CDR1 is SGHRS and CDR2 YFSETQ. V was clipped by 4 bases and J by 9 bases, with 19 bases between them. This CDR3 reads CASSLYRAREAQYF. CDR3 sequence (DNA): TGCGCCAGCAGCCTTTACCGAGCCCGGGAAGCCCAGTACTTC. The full variable domain, its missing parts supplied by reference TRBV5-1 and TRBJ2-5, is KAGVTQTPRYLIKTRGQQVTLSCSPISGHRSVSWYQQTPGQGLQFLFEYFSETQRNKGNFPGRFSGRQFSNSRSEMNVSTLELGDSALYLCASSLYRAREAQYFGPGTRLLVL.

The gene calls are TRBV6-6 and TRBJ1-3; 7 bases align to TRBD1. This CDR3 has 16 amino acids. The V and J ends lost 4 bases and 2 bases, in that order; junction bases with no gene match: 8. CDR1 and CDR2 from the germline V gene are MNHNY and SVGAGI (reference sequence). CDR3 nucleotides: TGTGCCAGCAGTTCCGCTTGGACAGGCGCTGGAAACACCATATATTTT. Amino acids: CASSSAWTGAGNTIYF.

This chain uses TRBV5-1 with TRBJ2-1; 10 bases fit TRBD2. V was pared by 0 bases and J by 2 bases, with 5 bases of the junction left unmatched. The CDR3 spans 17 residues. The germline gives CDR1 SGHRS, CDR2 YFSETQ. The CDR3 DNA reads as TGCGCCAGCAGCTTGGCCCTGAGCGGGAGGGCCTACAATGAGCAGTTCTTC. Encoded protein: CASSLALSGRAYNEQFF. Based on the CDR3 plus reference TRBV5-1 and TRBJ2-1, the full variable domain is KAGVTQTPRYLIKTRGQQVTLSCSPISGHRSVSWYQQTPGQGLQFLFEYFSETQRNKGNFPGRFSGRQFSNSRSEMNVSTLELGDSALYLCASSLALSGRAYNEQFFGPGTRLTVL.

V and J are TRBV6-5 and TRBJ1-1; 7 bases fit TRBD1. The ends lost 1 base at V and 1 base at J; junction bases unmatched: 3. This CDR3 region has 15 residues. CDR1 and CDR2 (germline): MNHEY, SVGAGI. The CDR3 DNA reads TGTGCCAGCAGTTACTTCTACAGGGGGAACACTGAAGCTTTCTTT. This codes for CASSYFYRGNTEAFF.